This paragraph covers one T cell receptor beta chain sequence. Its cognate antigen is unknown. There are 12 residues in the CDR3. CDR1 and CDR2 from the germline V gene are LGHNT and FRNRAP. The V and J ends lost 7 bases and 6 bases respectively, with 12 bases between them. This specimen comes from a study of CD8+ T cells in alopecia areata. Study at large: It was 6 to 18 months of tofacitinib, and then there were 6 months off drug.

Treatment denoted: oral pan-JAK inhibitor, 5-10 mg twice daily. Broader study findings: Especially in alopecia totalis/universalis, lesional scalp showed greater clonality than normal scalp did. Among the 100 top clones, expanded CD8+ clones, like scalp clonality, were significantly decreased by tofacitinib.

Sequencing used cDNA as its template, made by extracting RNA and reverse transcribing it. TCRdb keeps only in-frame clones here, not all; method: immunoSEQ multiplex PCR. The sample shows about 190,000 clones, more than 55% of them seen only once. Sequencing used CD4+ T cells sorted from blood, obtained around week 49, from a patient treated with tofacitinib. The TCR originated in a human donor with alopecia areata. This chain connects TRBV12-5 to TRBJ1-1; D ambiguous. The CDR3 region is CASDNPGSEAFF. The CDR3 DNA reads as TGTGCTAGTGATAATCCAGGTTCTGAAGCTTTCTTT.